This is a list of T cell receptor beta chains from one sample in a study of T cells in Graves' hyperthyroidism and ophthalmopathy. MiXCR, run by TCRdb on the multiplex PCR reads, gives a single entry per CDR3 protein. The sample yields 500,000 or so distinct CDR3 sequences, about 16% seen once. The sequencing sample was made of blood. These receptors were collected from a woman aged 25 to 39 with Graves' ophthalmopathy. Both conserved end residues are part of each CDR3. Clone size appears in some rows only: once, few, many, or a class for an expanded clone.

J gene,V gene,clone size,CDR3 protein
TRBJ2-5,TRBV20-1,few,CSGNWDSGETQYF
TRBJ2-7,TRBV3-1,few,CASSGFLARYEQYF
TRBJ2-3,TRBV5-6,many,CASSGEGTSGSTDTQYF
TRBJ2-1,TRBV6-2/TRBV6-3,many,CASSSFNSGSSYNEQFF
TRBJ1-2,TRBV12-3/TRBV12-4,-,CASSYRTASDTF
TRBJ2-5,TRBV7-9,-,CAFVRSGENQETQYF
TRBJ2-1,TRBV10-1,-,CASSVQAGGRAEQFF
TRBJ2-7,TRBV6-2/TRBV6-3,few,CASIGQGDDEQYF
TRBJ2-3,TRBV7-2,many,CASSFLAGGLSTDTQYF
TRBJ2-5,TRBV9,-,CASSVGGSSGETQYF
TRBJ2-3,TRBV7-9,many,CASSFISGDGTDTQYF
TRBJ2-1,TRBV20-1,many,CSARTSFEQFF
TRBJ1-2,TRBV20-1,few,CSARGDRGLGYTF
TRBJ2-1,TRBV6-2/TRBV6-3,once,CASSLIAGGYNAQFF
TRBJ2-3,TRBV9,-,CASSVAEGADTQYF
TRBJ2-1,TRBV20-1,many,CSAPTSGRGSNEQFF
TRBJ2-7,TRBV5-6,-,CASSLVQGAPREQYF
TRBJ2-6,TRBV7-9,-,CASSLKGTGANVLTF